This T cell receptor beta chain was captured in a study of beta chain features in type 1 diabetes. As for this clone: Its antigen is undetermined.

Germline CDR1 SQVTM, CDR2 ANQGSEA. The CDR3 has 15 amino acids. Trimming took 1 base from V and 2 from J, leaving 14 bases between them. Findings and caveats of the study: For Type 1 diabetes patients, all four CD4+ subsets carried TCRB CDR3s that were moderately but significantly shorter.

Expressed TCRB transcripts were sequenced because the isolated RNA had all been reverse transcribed beforehand. TCRdb's copy holds only in-frame clones and misses some; the assay was immunoSEQ multiplex PCR. The profile shows roughly 730,000 clones, around an eighth of them singletons. Sequenced input: naive CD4+ T cells from blood. The genes are TRBV29-1 and TRBJ1-1; perhaps TRBD1 as D (5 bases). This clonotype was obtained from a man aged 18 to 30 with type 1 diabetes. CDR3 amino acids: CSVEVPAGINTEAFF. CDR3 in DNA: TGCAGCGTTGAAGTACCGGCAGGGATTAACACTGAAGCTTTCTTT.